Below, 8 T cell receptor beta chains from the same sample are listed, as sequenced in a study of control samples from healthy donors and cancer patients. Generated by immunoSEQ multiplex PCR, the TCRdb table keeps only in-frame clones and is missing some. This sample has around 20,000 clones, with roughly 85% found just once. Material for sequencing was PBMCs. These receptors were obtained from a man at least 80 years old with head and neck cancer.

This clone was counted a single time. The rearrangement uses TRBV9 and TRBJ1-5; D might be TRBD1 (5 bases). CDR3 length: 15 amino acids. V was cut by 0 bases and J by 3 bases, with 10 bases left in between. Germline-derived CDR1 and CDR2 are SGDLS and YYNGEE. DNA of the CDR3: TGTGCCAGCAGCGTAGGGCAGGGAAACAATCAGCCCCAGCATTTT. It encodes CASSVGQGNNQPQHF.

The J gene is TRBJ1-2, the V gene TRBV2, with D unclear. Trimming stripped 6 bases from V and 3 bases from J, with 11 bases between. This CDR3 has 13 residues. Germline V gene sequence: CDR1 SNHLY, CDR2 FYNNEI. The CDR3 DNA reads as TGTGCCAGCAGCCCGCAGGTCGACTATGGCTACACCTTC. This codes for CASSPQVDYGYTF.

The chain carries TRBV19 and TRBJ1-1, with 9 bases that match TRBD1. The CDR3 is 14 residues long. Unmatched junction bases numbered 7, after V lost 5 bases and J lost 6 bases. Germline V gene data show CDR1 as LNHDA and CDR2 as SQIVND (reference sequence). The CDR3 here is CASSGGTGRPEAFF. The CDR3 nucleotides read TGTGCCAGTAGTGGGGGGACAGGGAGACCTGAAGCTTTCTTT.

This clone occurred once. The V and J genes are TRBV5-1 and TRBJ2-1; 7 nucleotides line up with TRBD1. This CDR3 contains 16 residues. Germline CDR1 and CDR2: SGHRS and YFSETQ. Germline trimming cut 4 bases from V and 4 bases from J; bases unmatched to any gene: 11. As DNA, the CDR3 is TGCGCCAGCAGCATTCGACCGGGACAGCTATACAATGAGCAGTTCTTC. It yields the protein CASSIRPGQLYNEQFF.

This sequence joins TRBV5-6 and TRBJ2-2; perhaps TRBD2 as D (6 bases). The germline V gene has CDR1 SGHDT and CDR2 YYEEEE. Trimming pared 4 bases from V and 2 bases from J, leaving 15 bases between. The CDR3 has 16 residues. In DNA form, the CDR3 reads TGTGCCAGCAGCCTTGGGAGGAGGGGTAACACCGGGGAGCTGTTTTTT. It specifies CASSLGRRGNTGELFF.

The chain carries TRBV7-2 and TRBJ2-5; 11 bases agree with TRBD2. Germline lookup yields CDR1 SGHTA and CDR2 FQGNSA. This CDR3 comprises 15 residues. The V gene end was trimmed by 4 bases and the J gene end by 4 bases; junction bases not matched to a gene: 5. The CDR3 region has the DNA TGTGCCAGCAGCTACACTAGCGGGAGTGGAGAGACCCAGTACTTC. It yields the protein CASSYTSGSGETQYF.

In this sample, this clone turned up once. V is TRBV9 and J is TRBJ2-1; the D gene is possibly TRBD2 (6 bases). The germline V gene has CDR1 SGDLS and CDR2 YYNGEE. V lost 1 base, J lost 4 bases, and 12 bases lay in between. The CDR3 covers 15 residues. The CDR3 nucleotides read TGTGCCAGCAGCGTAACAGGAGGGGAATACAATGAGCAGTTCTTC. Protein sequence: CASSVTGGEYNEQFF.

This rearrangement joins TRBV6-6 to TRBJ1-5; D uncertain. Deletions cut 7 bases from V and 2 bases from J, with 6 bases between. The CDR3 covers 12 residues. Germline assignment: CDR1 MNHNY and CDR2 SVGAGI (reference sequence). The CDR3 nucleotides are TGTGCCAGCACTAAAGGCAATCAGCCCCAGCATTTT. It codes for CASTKGNQPQHF.